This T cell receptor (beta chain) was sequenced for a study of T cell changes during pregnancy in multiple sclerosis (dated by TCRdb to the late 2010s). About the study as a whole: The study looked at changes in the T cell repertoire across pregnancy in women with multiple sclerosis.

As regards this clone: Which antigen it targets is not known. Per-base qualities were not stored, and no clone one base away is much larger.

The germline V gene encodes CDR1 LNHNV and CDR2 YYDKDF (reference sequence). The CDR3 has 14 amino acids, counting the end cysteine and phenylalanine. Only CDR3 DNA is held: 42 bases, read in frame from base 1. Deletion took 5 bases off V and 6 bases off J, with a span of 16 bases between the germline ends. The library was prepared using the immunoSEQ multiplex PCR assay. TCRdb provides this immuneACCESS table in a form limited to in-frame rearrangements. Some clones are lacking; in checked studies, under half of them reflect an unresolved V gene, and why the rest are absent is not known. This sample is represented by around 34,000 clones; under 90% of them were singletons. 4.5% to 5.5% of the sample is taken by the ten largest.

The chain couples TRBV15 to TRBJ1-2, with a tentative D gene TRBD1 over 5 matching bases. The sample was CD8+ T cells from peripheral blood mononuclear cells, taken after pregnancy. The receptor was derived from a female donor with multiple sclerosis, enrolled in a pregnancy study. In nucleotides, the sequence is TGTGCCACCAGCGGGGGGTCCCTTGTACATGGCTACACCTTC. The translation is CATSGGSLVHGYTF.